This TCR beta chain appears in the sequencing data of a study of T cell responses to AZD1222 COVID-19 vaccine. Regarding the study as a whole: All repertoire sampling was performed exclusively after the peak T cell response. Clonal diversity was possibly underestimated, and the donors were mostly white British, with more females. Once two AZD1222 doses were given, Spike-specific TCR breadth and depth went up. Nearly half of spike-specific TCRs reportedly target variant regions that are unmutated in the B.1.351 and B.1.1.7 variants.

A remark on this clone: Antigen specificity is unknown.

Sequencing was performed with immunoSEQ multiplex PCR; in TCRdb, only in-frame clones are kept and a portion is missing. The data hold roughly 130,000 clones, with around 90% observed a single time. The CDR3 covers 15 residues. Germline CDR1 reads SNHLY; CDR2 reads FYNNEI. Germline trimming cut 4 bases from V and 2 bases from J; bases unmatched to any gene: 8. The receptor was isolated from an adult in good health. This sample comprised peripheral blood, obtained on day 0 of MenACWY control vaccination. The chain couples TRBV2 to TRBJ2-7, with TRBD1 matching over 7 bases. Here the CDR3 reads CASSVQGVITYEQYF. As DNA, the CDR3 is TGTGCCAGCAGTGTGCAGGGGGTGATAACCTACGAGCAGTACTTC. Supplemented by reference TRBV2 and TRBJ2-7, the full variable domain reads EPEVTQTPSHQVTQMGQEVILRCVPISNHLYFYWYRQILGQKVEFLVSFYNNEISEKSEIFDDQFSVERPDGSNFTLKIRSTKLEDSAMYFCASSVQGVITYEQYFGPGTRLTVT.